This TCR beta chain was identified in a study of shared clonotypes between healthy human individuals. The CDR3 is 18 amino acids. Germline CDR1 reads WNHNN; CDR2 reads SYGVQD (reference sequence). With V trimmed by 4 bases and J by 4 bases, 10 bases remained unmatched. Points on this clone: Antigen unknown.

Study conclusions and caveats: Sequencing depth was expected to affect clonotype sharing among donors. The donor pool, a small one, limited the genetic and exposure-history diversity represented.

Some clones are missing from TCRdb's copy, which holds only in-frame ones; the method was immunoSEQ multiplex PCR. The table has about 600,000 clones, around 97% seen once. The chain combines TRBV10-1 with TRBJ2-3, with 14 bases that match TRBD2. What was sequenced was naive CD4+ T cells sorted from blood. Subset defined: CD45RA+ positively selected. This clonotype was obtained from a woman in her twenties or thirties in good health. For the CDR3, the DNA is TGCGCCAGCAGTGGCACCGGGACTAGCGGGAGTAATCCAGATACGCAGTATTTT. It translates to CASSGTGTSGSNPDTQYF.